This T cell receptor (beta chain) came from a study of OX40 agonist ivuxolimab in advanced cancers. Study at large: The study treated patients with ivuxolimab, an agonistic anti-OX40 (CD134) antibody. Dose-escalation patients suffered from hepatocellular carcinoma, melanoma, renal cell or head and neck cancer.

Repertoires were generated with immunoSEQ multiplex PCR, while TCRdb's copy carries only in-frame clones and drops some. The table lists about 83,000 clones, 84% of them singletons. V dropped 5 bases and J dropped 0 bases, with 7 bases sitting between them. In germline, CDR1 is SGHTA, CDR2 FQGNSA. The CDR3 has 13 amino acids. The sample consisted of CD4+ or CD8+ T cells sorted from blood, taken in a trial of the OX40 agonist ivuxolimab. The TCR was taken from an adult with an advanced solid tumor such as melanoma, head and neck, liver or kidney cancer. The chain has TRBV7-2 and TRBJ1-1; D is undetermined. The CDR3 is CASSETMNTEAFF. CDR3 DNA: TGTGCCAGCAGCGAAACGATGAACACTGAAGCTTTCTTT.